The clone carrying this T cell receptor beta chain came up many times. What it binds is not known. The sample comes from a study of T cells in Graves' hyperthyroidism and ophthalmopathy. Study-wide results and caveats: In blood, most of the thyroid clonotypes expanded above 0.001 were also present. From stable hyperthyroidism, ophthalmopathy was set apart by a 13 V-J model.

The CDR3 extends over 13 amino acids. The J segment lost 4 bases and the V segment lost 4 bases, leaving 4 bases of the junction unmatched. Per germline, CDR1 SQVTM and CDR2 ANQGSEA. Amplified TCR beta CDR3 regions derived from RNA transcripts. TCR CDR3 regions were first amplified by RT-PCR with HTBI primers. In TCRdb, the multiplex PCR reads were re-called with MiXCR into one record per CDR3 protein. The data contain hundreds of thousands of distinct CDR3 sequences, 14% of them singletons. This clonotype originated in a woman in her thirties or forties with Graves' hyperthyroidism. V usage is TRBV29-1 and J usage is TRBJ2-3; 8 bases are shared with TRBD1. The sample consisted of blood. For the CDR3, the DNA is TGCAGCGTTGCCCCCAGGGGGCCAGATACGCAGTATTTT. Encoded protein: CSVAPRGPDTQYF.